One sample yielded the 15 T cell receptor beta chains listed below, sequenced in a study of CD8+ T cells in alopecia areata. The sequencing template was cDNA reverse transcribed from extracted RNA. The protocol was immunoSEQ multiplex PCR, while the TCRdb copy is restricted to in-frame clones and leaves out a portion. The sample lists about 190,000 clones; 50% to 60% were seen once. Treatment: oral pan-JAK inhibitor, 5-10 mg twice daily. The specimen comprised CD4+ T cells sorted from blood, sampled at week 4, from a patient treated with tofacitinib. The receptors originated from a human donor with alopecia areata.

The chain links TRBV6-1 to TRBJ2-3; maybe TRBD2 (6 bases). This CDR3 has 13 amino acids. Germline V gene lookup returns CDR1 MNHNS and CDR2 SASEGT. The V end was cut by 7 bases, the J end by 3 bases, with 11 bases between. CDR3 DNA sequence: TGTGCCAGCATAAGGGACTGGACAGATACGCAGTATTTT. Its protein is CASIRDWTDTQYF.

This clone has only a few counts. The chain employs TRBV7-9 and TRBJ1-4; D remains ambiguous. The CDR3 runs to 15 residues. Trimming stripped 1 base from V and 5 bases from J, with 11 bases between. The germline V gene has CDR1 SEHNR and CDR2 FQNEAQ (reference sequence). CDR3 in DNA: TGTGCCAGCAGCTTAGACGGGGTCCAAAATGAAAAACTGTTTTTT. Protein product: CASSLDGVQNEKLFF.

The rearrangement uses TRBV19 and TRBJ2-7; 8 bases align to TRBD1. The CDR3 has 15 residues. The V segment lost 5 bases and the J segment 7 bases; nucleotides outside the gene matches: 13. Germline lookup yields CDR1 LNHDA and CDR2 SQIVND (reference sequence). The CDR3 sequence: CASSPPDRDAREQYF. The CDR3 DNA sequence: TGTGCCAGTAGTCCACCGGACAGGGACGCTCGGGAGCAGTACTTC.

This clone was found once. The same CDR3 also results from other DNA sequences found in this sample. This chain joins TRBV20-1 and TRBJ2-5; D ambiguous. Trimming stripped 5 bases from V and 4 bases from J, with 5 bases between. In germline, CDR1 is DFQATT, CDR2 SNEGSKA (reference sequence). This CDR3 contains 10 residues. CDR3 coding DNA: TGCAGTGCTCCTAGAGAGACCCAGTACTTC. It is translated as CSAPRETQYF.

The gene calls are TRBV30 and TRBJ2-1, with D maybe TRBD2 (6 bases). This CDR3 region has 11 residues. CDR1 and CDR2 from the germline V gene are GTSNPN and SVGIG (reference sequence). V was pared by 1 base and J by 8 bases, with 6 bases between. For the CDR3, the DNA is TGTGCCTGGAGTGGGAGGGATGAGCAGTTCTTC. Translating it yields CAWSGRDEQFF. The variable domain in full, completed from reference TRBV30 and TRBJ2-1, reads SQTIHQWPATLVQPVGSPLSLECTVEGTSNPNLYWYRQAAGRGLQLLFYSVGIGQISSEVPQNLSASRPQDRQFILSSKKLLLSDSGFYLCAWSGRDEQFFGPGTRLTVL.

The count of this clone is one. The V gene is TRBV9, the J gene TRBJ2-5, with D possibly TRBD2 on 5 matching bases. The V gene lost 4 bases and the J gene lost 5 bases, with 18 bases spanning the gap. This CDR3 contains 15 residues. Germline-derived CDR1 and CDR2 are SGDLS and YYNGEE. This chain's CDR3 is CASSPFWGVGETQYF. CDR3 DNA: TGTGCCAGCAGCCCCTTTTGGGGAGTGGGGGAGACCCAGTACTTC.

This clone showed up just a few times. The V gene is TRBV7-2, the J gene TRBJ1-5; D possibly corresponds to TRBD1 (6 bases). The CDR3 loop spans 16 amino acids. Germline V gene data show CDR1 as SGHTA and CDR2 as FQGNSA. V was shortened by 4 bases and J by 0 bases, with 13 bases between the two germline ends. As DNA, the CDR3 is TGTGCCAGCAGCTCCCAAGGACAGCTTAGCAATCAGCCCCAGCATTTT. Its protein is CASSSQGQLSNQPQHF.

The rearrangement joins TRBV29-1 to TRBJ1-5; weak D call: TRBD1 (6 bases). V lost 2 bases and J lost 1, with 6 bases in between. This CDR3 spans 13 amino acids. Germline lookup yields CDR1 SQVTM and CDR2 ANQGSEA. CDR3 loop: CSVETGSNQPQHF. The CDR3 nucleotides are TGCAGCGTTGAAACAGGGAGCAATCAGCCCCAGCATTTT.

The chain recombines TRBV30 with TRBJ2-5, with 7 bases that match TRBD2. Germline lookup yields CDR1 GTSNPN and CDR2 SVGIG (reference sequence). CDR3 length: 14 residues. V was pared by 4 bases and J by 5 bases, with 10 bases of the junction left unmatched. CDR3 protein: CAWTYGGRRETQYF. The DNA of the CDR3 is TGTGCCTGGACTTATGGCGGGAGAAGGGAGACCCAGTACTTC.

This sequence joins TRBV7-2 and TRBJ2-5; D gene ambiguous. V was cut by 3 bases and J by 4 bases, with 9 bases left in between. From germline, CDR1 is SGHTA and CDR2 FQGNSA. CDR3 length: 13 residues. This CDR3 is CASSFVTGETQYF. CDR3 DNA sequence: TGTGCCAGCAGCTTTGTAACCGGAGAGACCCAGTACTTC.

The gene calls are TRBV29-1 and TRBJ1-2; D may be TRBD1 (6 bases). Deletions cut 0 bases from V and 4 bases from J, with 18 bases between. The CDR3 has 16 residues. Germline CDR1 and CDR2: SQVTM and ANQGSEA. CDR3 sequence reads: CSVEEGVRGPGYGYTF. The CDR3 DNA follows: TGCAGCGTTGAAGAGGGGGTGCGGGGGCCGGGCTATGGCTACACCTTC.

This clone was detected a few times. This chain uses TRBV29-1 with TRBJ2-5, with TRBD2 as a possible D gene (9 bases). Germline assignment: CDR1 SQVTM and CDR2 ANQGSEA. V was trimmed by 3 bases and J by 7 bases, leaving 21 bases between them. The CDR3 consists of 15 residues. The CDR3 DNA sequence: TGCAGCGTTGACCCTCAGGGGGCGCGGGAGGGGACCCAGTACTTC. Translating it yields CSVDPQGAREGTQYF.

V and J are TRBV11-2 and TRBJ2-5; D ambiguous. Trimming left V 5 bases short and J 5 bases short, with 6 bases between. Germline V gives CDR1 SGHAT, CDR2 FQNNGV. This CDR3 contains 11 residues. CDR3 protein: CASSQIETQYF. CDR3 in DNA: TGTGCCAGCAGCCAAATCGAGACCCAGTACTTC. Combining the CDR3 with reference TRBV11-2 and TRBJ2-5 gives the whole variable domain EAGVAQSPRYKIIEKRQSVAFWCNPISGHATLYWYQQILGQGPKLLIQFQNNGVVDDSQLPKDRFSAERLKGVDSTLKIQPAKLEDSAVYLCASSQIETQYFGPGTRLLVL.

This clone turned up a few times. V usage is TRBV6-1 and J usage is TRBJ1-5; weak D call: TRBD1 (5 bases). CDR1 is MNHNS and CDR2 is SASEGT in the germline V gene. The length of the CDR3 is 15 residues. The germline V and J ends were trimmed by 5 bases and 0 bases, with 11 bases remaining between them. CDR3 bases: TGTGCCAGCAGTTCTTTACAGGCTAGCAATCAGCCCCAGCATTTT. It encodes CASSSLQASNQPQHF.

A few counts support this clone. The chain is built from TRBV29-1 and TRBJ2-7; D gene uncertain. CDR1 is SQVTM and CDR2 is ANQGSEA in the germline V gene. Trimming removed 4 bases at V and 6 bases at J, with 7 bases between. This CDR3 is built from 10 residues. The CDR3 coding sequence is TGCAGCGTTGCCAATGGCGAGCAGTACTTC. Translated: CSVANGEQYF.